These 24 T cell receptor beta chains originate from one sample sequenced in a study of T cell responses to AZD1222 COVID-19 vaccine. This table comes from immunoSEQ multiplex PCR, and its TCRdb copy is limited to in-frame clones, with some not included. The repertoire holds approximately 150,000 clones, with about nine tenths as singletons. Sample: peripheral blood, taken on day 0 of AZD1222 vaccination. These receptors were taken from an adult in good health.

V is TRBV7-9 and J is TRBJ2-2; TRBD2 agrees at 15 bases. The ends lost 4 bases at V and 1 base at J; junction bases unmatched: 7. CDR3 length equals 19 residues. CDR1 and CDR2 (germline): SEHNR, FQNEAQ (reference sequence). The CDR3 here is CASSSGLAGGPKNTGELFF. CDR3 bases: TGTGCCAGCAGCTCAGGACTAGCGGGAGGGCCTAAGAACACCGGGGAGCTGTTTTTT.

The chain combines TRBV2 with TRBJ2-1; 11 nucleotides match TRBD2. The CDR3 runs to 14 residues. Per the germline V gene, CDR1 is SNHLY and CDR2 is FYNNEI. With 9 bases clipped from V and 4 bases from J, the junction kept 5 bases outside the gene matches. Here the CDR3 reads CARGGLAGYNEQFF. The CDR3 DNA is TGTGCCAGGGGTGGACTAGCGGGTTACAATGAGCAGTTCTTC.

The gene calls are TRBV5-1 and TRBJ1-6; possible D gene TRBD1, 5 bases. Germline CDR1 and CDR2: SGHRS and YFSETQ. The CDR3 is made up of 15 amino acids. V lost 3 bases and J lost 3, with 10 bases in between. The CDR3 sequence is CASSSGQNYNSPLHF. The CDR3 bases are TGCGCCAGCAGCTCAGGACAAAACTATAATTCACCCCTCCACTTT.

The count of this clone is one. The chain couples TRBV9 to TRBJ1-2; TRBD1 matches at 8 bases. Trimming at V came to 4 bases and at J to 1 base, leaving 6 bases not matched to a gene. CDR1 is SGDLS, CDR2 YYNGEE, per germline. This CDR3 has 15 amino acids. The CDR3 DNA reads TGTGCCAGCAGCCCACGTGGACAGGGTAACTATGGCTACACCTTC. This translates into CASSPRGQGNYGYTF.

This chain links TRBV24-1 with TRBJ2-3, with 8 positions matching TRBD1. Germline loops: CDR1 KGHDR, CDR2 SFDVKD. V shed 5 bases, J shed 5 bases, and the junction held 5 bases outside the gene matches. The CDR3 sequence is 14 residues long. The CDR3 coding sequence is TGTGCCACCAGTGTCAGGACAGGGAAAGATACGCAGTATTTT. Its protein product is CATSVRTGKDTQYF.

V and J are TRBV30 and TRBJ2-5; a possible D gene is TRBD2 (5 bases). The CDR3 runs to 12 residues. Per germline, CDR1 GTSNPN and CDR2 SVGIG (reference sequence). V lost 2 bases to trimming and J lost 1 base, with 5 bases between them. CDR3: CAWSTSQETQYF. CDR3 bases: TGTGCCTGGAGTACTAGCCAAGAGACCCAGTACTTC.

V is TRBV6-1 and J is TRBJ1-2; unclear D gene. Germline V gene lookup returns CDR1 MNHNS and CDR2 SASEGT. The CDR3 length is 12 residues. Trimming stripped 2 bases from V and 8 bases from J, with 9 bases between. The chain's CDR3 is CASSEYVFGYTF. CDR3 nucleotides: TGTGCCAGCAGTGAATACGTATTCGGCTACACCTTC.

The V and J genes are TRBV11-2 and TRBJ2-2; D is ambiguous. Trimming pared 1 base from V and 6 bases from J, leaving 9 bases between. This CDR3 spans 14 amino acids. In germline, CDR1 is SGHAT, CDR2 FQNNGV. This chain's CDR3 is CASSLVLRAGELFF. CDR3 DNA sequence: TGTGCCAGCAGCTTAGTGCTTAGGGCCGGGGAGCTGTTTTTT.

The CDR3 nucleotides are TGTGCCAGCAGCCAACCTCCCGGGGAAAAACTGTTTTTT. Translation gives CASSQPPGEKLFF. V and J are TRBV16 and TRBJ1-4; no firm D call. In germline, CDR1 is KGHSY, CDR2 FQNENV. The CDR3 is 13 residues long. V dropped 2 bases and J dropped 8 bases, with 9 bases sitting between them.

The V call is TRBV5-1, the J call TRBJ1-5; no firm D call. CDR3 length equals 14 residues. The germline V gene has CDR1 SGHRS and CDR2 YFSETQ. Trimming removed 3 bases from V and 5 bases from J, with 12 bases in between. The CDR3 nucleotides read TGCGCCAGCAGCTGGGGAGGGTGGGATCAGCCCCAGCATTTT. Encoded protein: CASSWGGWDQPQHF.

A note on this clone: The same CDR3 also results from other DNA sequences found in this sample. This chain connects TRBV11-2 to TRBJ1-5, with D unclear. The V end lost 1 base, the J end lost 3 bases, and 4 bases lay between the germline ends. Germline V gives CDR1 SGHAT, CDR2 FQNNGV. CDR3 length: 13 amino acids. CDR3 bases: TGTGCCAGCAGCTTAGGGTTCAATCAGCCCCAGCATTTT. Encoded protein: CASSLGFNQPQHF.

The CDR3 coding sequence is TGTGCCATCAGGGCGGCAGGGAACCATAATACGCAGTATTTT. Translating gives CAIRAAGNHNTQYF. The chain recombines TRBV10-3 with TRBJ2-3; D is perhaps TRBD1 (5 bases). CDR1 and CDR2 from the germline V gene are ENHRY and SYGVKD. The CDR3 extends over 14 amino acids. The V gene lost 6 bases and the J gene lost 7 bases, with 17 bases spanning the gap.

Remarks on this clone: The junction differs from germline at one of its ends, possibly a read error. The V gene is TRBV2, the J gene TRBJ1-2; TRBD1 aligns across 8 bases. This CDR3 is 14 amino acids long. Per the germline V gene, CDR1 is SNHLY and CDR2 is FYNNEI. The CDR3 DNA follows: TGTGCCAGCAGCGAAGTTTGGACAGGGTCTGGCTACACCTTC. Its translation: CASSEVWTGSGYTF.

The chain is built from TRBV6-5 and TRBJ1-2; weak D call: TRBD1 (6 bases). V lost 6 bases and J lost 9, with 17 bases in between. From germline, CDR1 is MNHEY and CDR2 SVGAGI. The CDR3 sequence is 13 residues long. The chain's CDR3 is CASRAPGEWRYTF. The CDR3 nucleotides are TGTGCCAGCAGAGCCCCAGGGGAATGGCGCTACACCTTC.

The CDR3 DNA is TGTGCCAGTACTCAGGACGTCGTTGGTGAAGCTTTCTTT. Translation gives CASTQDVVGEAFF. V gene TRBV19 combines with J gene TRBJ1-1; the D is unclear. Germline V gives CDR1 LNHDA, CDR2 SQIVND (reference sequence). V lost 7 bases to trimming and J lost 7 bases, with 16 bases between them. The length of the CDR3 is 13 residues.

V usage is TRBV18 and J usage is TRBJ1-3; 7 nucleotides match TRBD1. Unmatched junction bases numbered 4, after V lost 2 bases and J lost 3 bases. The CDR3 has 15 residues. CDR1 and CDR2 from the germline V gene are KGHSH and LQKENI. CDR3: CASSPDRVVGNTIYF. The CDR3, as DNA: TGTGCCAGCTCACCAGACAGGGTGGTTGGAAACACCATATATTTT. The variable domain in full, completed from reference TRBV18 and TRBJ1-3, reads NAGVMQNPRHLVRRRGQEARLRCSPMKGHSHVYWYRQLPEEGLKFMVYLQKENIIDESGMPKERFSAEFPKEGPSILRIQQVVRGDSAAYFCASSPDRVVGNTIYFGEGSWLTVV.

As regards this clone: At the DNA level, this CDR3 is encoded by other sequences in the same sample as well. The chain uses TRBV2 and TRBJ2-1; D gene ambiguous. Germline CDR1 and CDR2: SNHLY and FYNNEI. Trimming shortened V by 4 bases and J by 4 bases, and 2 bases separated the two germline ends. This CDR3 has 11 residues. The CDR3 region is CASSGYNEQFF. The CDR3 nucleotides read TGTGCCAGCAGTGGGTACAATGAGCAGTTCTTC.

This clone was counted a single time. The gene calls are TRBV28 and TRBJ2-7; tentatively, D is TRBD2 (7 bases). The germline gives CDR1 MDHEN, CDR2 SYDVKM. There are 14 residues in the CDR3. The V end lost 4 bases, the J end lost 6 bases, and 16 bases lay between the germline ends. The CDR3 sequence is CASSSPGGRREQYF. The CDR3 DNA is TGTGCCAGCAGTTCGCCCGGGGGGCGTCGCGAGCAGTACTTC.

A single count supports this clone. The chain employs TRBV7-9 and TRBJ2-7, with a possible D match to TRBD1 (6 bases). Germline lookup yields CDR1 SEHNR and CDR2 FQNEAQ (reference sequence). With 1 base removed from V and 6 bases from J, the gap between germline ends came to 16 bases. The CDR3 length is 15 residues. The CDR3 loop is CASSLVGHRASEQYF. CDR3 nucleotides: TGTGCCAGCAGCTTAGTGGGACACCGGGCCTCCGAGCAGTACTTC.

The CDR3 is CASTPEIVSNQPQHF. The CDR3 DNA follows: TGTGCCAGCACCCCGGAGATAGTGAGCAATCAGCCCCAGCATTTT. The rearrangement uses TRBV6-6 and TRBJ1-5; D is unresolved. Trimming took off 7 bases at V and 1 base at J, with 14 bases between the two ends. This CDR3 has 15 amino acids. Germline CDR1 and CDR2: MNHNY and SVGAGI (reference sequence).

This chain uses TRBV28 with TRBJ2-7; a weak D match, TRBD2 (6 bases). V was clipped by 3 bases and J by 7 bases, with 31 bases between them. Germline-derived CDR1 and CDR2 are MDHEN and SYDVKM. The CDR3 spans 19 residues. The CDR3 DNA sequence: TGTGCCAGCAGTTTTTTTCTCCCGCGGGAATCATCCCTTAAGAGAGAGCAGTACTTC. Its translation: CASSFFLPRESSLKREQYF.

A word on this clone: Other DNA sequences of this sample code for an identical CDR3. The chain joins TRBV18 to TRBJ2-7, with TRBD1 matching 7 bases. After removal of 1 base from V and 2 bases from J, the junction contained 2 bases not matched to a gene. This CDR3 is built from 14 residues. CDR1 KGHSH and CDR2 LQKENI come from the germline V gene. For the CDR3, the DNA is TGTGCCAGCTCACCACGACAGGGAACCTACGAGCAGTACTTC. Its protein product is CASSPRQGTYEQYF.

This clone occurred once. The rearrangement joins TRBV29-1 to TRBJ2-7; D is perhaps TRBD1 or TRBD2 (5 bases each). CDR1 and CDR2 (germline): SQVTM, ANQGSEA. V was clipped by 0 bases and J by 2 bases, with 11 bases between them. The CDR3 length is 14 residues. This chain's CDR3 is CSVEDEGPPYEQYF. In DNA, the CDR3 is TGCAGCGTTGAAGATGAGGGGCCCCCCTACGAGCAGTACTTC.

The CDR3: CASSEPVGAGETQYF. CDR3 in DNA: TGTGCCAGCAGTGAACCAGTCGGGGCAGGGGAGACCCAGTACTTC. The rearrangement links TRBV25-1 to TRBJ2-5; tentatively, D is TRBD1 or TRBD2 (5 bases each). The CDR3 is made up of 15 amino acids. V dropped 2 bases and J dropped 5 bases, with 15 bases sitting between them. CDR1 and CDR2 from the germline V gene are MGHDK and SYGVNS.